These 32 T cell receptor beta chains share one sample of origin, sequenced in a study of cytomegalovirus exposure and HLA in healthy donors. Researchers ran the PCR with 60 Vbeta and 13 Jbeta primers. The protocol was immunoSEQ multiplex PCR, while the TCRdb copy is restricted to in-frame clones and leaves out a portion. The repertoire holds 95,000 to 100,000 clones, over 70% seen once, with 10% in the top ten. Sequenced sample: PBMCs. Receptors originate from a man between 45 and 60 years old in good health and CMV-seronegative.

This sequence joins TRBV28 and TRBJ2-7; D is perhaps TRBD1 (6 bases). The germline V gene encodes CDR1 MDHEN and CDR2 SYDVKM. This CDR3 region has 14 residues. V was cut by 8 bases and J by 4 bases, with 18 bases left in between. In nucleotides, the CDR3 is TGTGCCAGCGGCCCGCCGGACAGAAGTTACGAGCAGTACTTC. Translating gives CASGPPDRSYEQYF.

V usage is TRBV28 and J usage is TRBJ1-6, with 7 bases identical to TRBD1. The CDR3 contains 15 residues. Germline loops: CDR1 MDHEN, CDR2 SYDVKM. V lost 4 bases, J lost 12 bases, and 12 bases stayed unmatched. CDR3 sequence (DNA): TGTGCCAGCAGTTCCCCCCGGGGACAGCGGGTACCCCTCCACTTT. Residues: CASSSPRGQRVPLHF.

The J gene is TRBJ1-5, the V gene TRBV30; D is undetermined. The V gene's germline CDR1 is GTSNPN and CDR2 SVGIG (reference sequence). The CDR3 is made up of 13 amino acids. The ends were cut back, 4 bases at V and 7 bases at J, with 14 bases in the middle. CDR3 sequence (DNA): TGTGCCTGGACCCAGGAAGCAGGACAGCCCCAGCATTTT. Translating gives CAWTQEAGQPQHF.

This clone has a handful of counts. The rearrangement uses TRBV18 and TRBJ1-6; possibly TRBD1 for D (6 bases). Trimming took 4 bases from V and 7 from J, leaving 8 bases between them. Germline V gene sequence: CDR1 KGHSH, CDR2 LQKENI. The CDR3 contains 13 residues. This CDR3 reads CASSRDTNSPLHF. The DNA of the CDR3 is TGTGCCAGCTCACGGGACACCAATTCACCCCTCCACTTT.

The rearrangement joins TRBV19 to TRBJ2-1; 8 bases match TRBD1. The trim removed 3 bases at V and 2 bases at J, leaving 6 bases unmatched. This CDR3 region has 16 residues. Germline loops: CDR1 LNHDA, CDR2 SQIVND (reference sequence). The CDR3: CASSIGTGMAYNEQFF. The CDR3 bases are TGTGCCAGTAGTATCGGGACAGGAATGGCCTACAATGAGCAGTTCTTC.

This chain connects TRBV19 to TRBJ2-3; 7 nucleotides line up with TRBD1. This CDR3 region has 15 residues. J was trimmed by 2 bases and V by 3 bases; bases with no gene match: 5. Germline loops: CDR1 LNHDA, CDR2 SQIVND (reference sequence). In nucleotides, the CDR3 is TGTGCCAGTAGTATTAAGGGACAGTACACAGATACGCAGTATTTT. Encoded protein: CASSIKGQYTDTQYF.

V is TRBV7-9 and J is TRBJ1-2; 9 bases match TRBD1. Germline V lookup: CDR1 SEHNR, CDR2 FQNEAQ (reference sequence). The CDR3 has 14 residues. Germline trimming cut 3 bases from V and 7 bases from J; bases unmatched to any gene: 6. CDR3 loop: CASSLWDRELGYTF. In nucleotides, the CDR3 is TGTGCCAGCAGCTTGTGGGACAGGGAACTTGGCTACACCTTC.

V gene TRBV6-5 combines with J gene TRBJ2-1, with 7 bases matching TRBD1. The V segment lost 2 bases and the J segment 9 bases; nucleotides outside the gene matches: 10. This CDR3 is 15 amino acids long. Looked up from germline, CDR1 is MNHEY and CDR2 is SVGAGI. The CDR3 coding sequence is TGTGCCAGCAGTTACGCCAGGGGGTTGTTCGGTGAGCAGTTCTTC. Protein sequence: CASSYARGLFGEQFF.

This chain connects TRBV19 to TRBJ1-5; 11 nucleotides align to TRBD1. The CDR3 loop spans 15 amino acids. The germline CDR1 and CDR2 sequences are LNHDA and SQIVND (reference sequence). V dropped 3 bases and J dropped 6; count of bases not matched to a gene: 4. Here the CDR3 reads CASSMDRGRVQPQHF. DNA of the CDR3: TGTGCCAGTAGTATGGACAGGGGGCGGGTTCAGCCCCAGCATTTT.

J is TRBJ1-5 and V is TRBV9; TRBD1 aligns across 8 bases. CDR1 is SGDLS, CDR2 YYNGEE, per germline. This CDR3 is 14 amino acids long. V lost 3 bases, J lost 7 bases, and 6 bases stayed unmatched. The CDR3 DNA is TGTGCCAGCAGCGCTCAGGGGGCTCTGCAGCCCCAGCATTTT. Protein sequence: CASSAQGALQPQHF. Supplemented by reference TRBV9 and TRBJ1-5, the full variable domain reads DSGVTQTPKHLITATGQRVTLRCSPRSGDLSVYWYQQSLDQGLQFLIQYYNGEERAKGNILERFSAQQFPDLHSELNLSSLELGDSALYFCASSAQGALQPQHFGDGTRLSIL.

V gene TRBV29-1 combines with J gene TRBJ1-2; D is unclear. The germline V gene encodes CDR1 SQVTM and CDR2 ANQGSEA. This CDR3 comprises 12 residues. V lost 3 bases, J lost 9 bases, and 14 bases lay in between. DNA of the CDR3: TGCAGCGTTGAGGCGGGCCCCCGTAGCTACACCTTC. It is translated as CSVEAGPRSYTF.

This clone was detected only a few times. This sequence joins TRBV5-6 and TRBJ1-2; the D is unclear. V shed 0 bases and J shed 5 bases, with 5 bases lying between them. This CDR3 spans 12 amino acids. CDR1 SGHDT and CDR2 YYEEEE come from the germline V gene. As DNA, the CDR3 is TGTGCCAGCAGCTTGGTCCAGTATGGCTACACCTTC. Its translation: CASSLVQYGYTF.

The chain uses TRBV19 and TRBJ1-2; no definite D call. The CDR3 totals 17 residues. CDR1 and CDR2 (germline): LNHDA, SQIVND (reference sequence). Trimming stripped 6 bases from V and 7 bases from J, with 27 bases between. CDR3 amino acids: CASSVYRPARFEAGYTF. The CDR3 DNA reads as TGTGCCAGTAGCGTATATAGGCCCGCCAGGTTTGAAGCTGGCTACACCTTC.

The chain links TRBV11-2 to TRBJ2-3; possible D gene TRBD1, 5 bases. The germline V and J ends were trimmed by 1 base and 5 bases, with 10 bases remaining between them. The germline V gene has CDR1 SGHAT and CDR2 FQNNGV. The CDR3 covers 14 residues. CDR3 protein: CASSLVRVEDTQYF. The CDR3 DNA reads TGTGCCAGCAGCTTAGTCAGGGTGGAAGATACGCAGTATTTT.

The rearrangement joins TRBV18 to TRBJ2-5; the match to TRBD2 covers 9 bases. The CDR3 sequence is 13 residues long. The germline V gene has CDR1 KGHSH and CDR2 LQKENI. V gave up 6 bases and J gave up 2 bases; unmatched junction bases: 1. The CDR3 here is CASSGLAQETQYF. CDR3 nucleotides: TGTGCCAGCTCCGGACTAGCGCAAGAGACCCAGTACTTC. Variable domain in full (rest from reference TRBV18 and TRBJ2-5): NAGVMQNPRHLVRRRGQEARLRCSPMKGHSHVYWYRQLPEEGLKFMVYLQKENIIDESGMPKERFSAEFPKEGPSILRIQQVVRGDSAAYFCASSGLAQETQYFGPGTRLLVL.

This chain connects TRBV15 to TRBJ1-2; the D gene is possibly TRBD1 (5 bases). The V gene's germline CDR1 is LNHNV and CDR2 YYDKDF (reference sequence). The CDR3 length is 16 residues. Trimming shortened V by 4 bases and J by 0 bases, and 15 bases separated the two germline ends. Written as DNA, the CDR3 is TGTGCCACCAGCACCCAGGGCAAGGGTCCTAACTATGGCTACACCTTC. Protein sequence: CATSTQGKGPNYGYTF.

The V call is TRBV28, the J call TRBJ2-2, with 8 bases aligning to TRBD1. With V trimmed by 6 bases and J by 8 bases, 11 bases remained unmatched. The CDR3 covers 15 residues. The germline V gene encodes CDR1 MDHEN and CDR2 SYDVKM. CDR3 amino acids: CASRTPQGVIGELFF. Here the CDR3 DNA reads TGTGCCAGCAGAACGCCACAGGGGGTAATTGGGGAGCTGTTTTTT. The whole variable domain, remainder taken from reference TRBV28 and TRBJ2-2, is DVKVTQSSRYLVKRTGEKVFLECVQDMDHENMFWYRQDPGLGLRLIYFSYDVKMKEKGDIPEGYSVSREKKERFSLILESASTNQTSMYLCASRTPQGVIGELFFGEGSRLTVL.

Remarks on this clone: Within the sample, other DNA sequences also encode this same CDR3. The V and J genes are TRBV6-6 and TRBJ2-1, with a tentative D call TRBD2 (5 bases). The CDR3 is 13 amino acids. Deletions cut 9 bases from V and 8 bases from J, with 17 bases between. Germline V gene sequence: CDR1 MNHNY, CDR2 SVGAGI (reference sequence). CDR3 in amino acids: CASEERASHEQFF. In nucleotides, the CDR3 is TGTGCCAGTGAGGAGAGGGCCTCCCATGAGCAGTTCTTC.

The chain couples TRBV6-1 to TRBJ2-5, with 8 bases fitting TRBD2. The trim removed 4 bases at V and 5 bases at J, leaving 15 bases unmatched. CDR3 length equals 17 residues. Per germline, CDR1 MNHNS and CDR2 SASEGT. CDR3 coding DNA: TGTGCCAGCAGTGCCTCCGTGGGGACGGGCGGGGGGGAGACCCAGTACTTC. Residues: CASSASVGTGGGETQYF.

The chain joins TRBV28 to TRBJ1-5; a weak D match, TRBD1 (5 bases). The ends were cut back, 7 bases at V and 5 bases at J, with 9 bases in the middle. CDR3 length: 12 amino acids. CDR1 MDHEN and CDR2 SYDVKM come from the germline V gene. The CDR3 DNA follows: TGTGCCAGCACCTGGGGGGATCAGCCCCAGCATTTT. Its protein is CASTWGDQPQHF.

The chain's CDR3 is CASSRQGAEQYF. CDR3 sequence (DNA): TGTGCCAGCTCACGTCAGGGGGCCGAGCAGTACTTC. The rearrangement joins TRBV18 to TRBJ2-5, with 8 positions matching TRBD1. The DNA end favors TRBJ2-7, so the J call may be wrong. CDR1 is KGHSH, CDR2 LQKENI, per germline. The CDR3 has 12 residues.

The gene calls are TRBV5-5 and TRBJ1-1, with 9 bases that match TRBD1. V was clipped by 6 bases and J by 3 bases; unmatched bases: 12. The CDR3 loop spans 16 amino acids. Germline CDR1 SGHKS, CDR2 YYEKEE (reference sequence). The CDR3 here is CASTAGRGQGDTEAFF. For the CDR3, the DNA is TGTGCCAGCACCGCCGGGAGGGGACAGGGCGACACTGAAGCTTTCTTT.

Only a few counts were recorded for this clone. The CDR3, as DNA: TGTGCCAGCAGTGGGCGTTTCCGGGACAGGGAGGCAACTAATGAAAAACTGTTTTTT. This translates into CASSGRFRDREATNEKLFF. This chain joins TRBV6-1 and TRBJ1-4; TRBD1 agrees at 9 bases. This CDR3 has 19 residues. Germline assignment: CDR1 MNHNS and CDR2 SASEGT. Trimming cost V 4 bases and J 0 bases; bases outside gene matches: 12.

This chain joins TRBV6-6 and TRBJ2-5, with 9 bases matching TRBD1. Near its end, the DNA agrees better with TRBJ2-7, so the J call may be wrong. The CDR3 length is 14 residues. Per germline, CDR1 MNHNY and CDR2 SVGAGI (reference sequence). In DNA form, the CDR3 reads TGTGCCAGCAGCCTCCCGACAGGGGGCTACGAGCAGTACTTC. It translates to CASSLPTGGYEQYF.

V and J are TRBV5-1 and TRBJ2-5, with D perhaps matching TRBD2 (7 bases). V lost 4 bases, J lost 5 bases, and 18 bases lay in between. Germline CDR1 reads SGHRS; CDR2 reads YFSETQ. The CDR3 has 15 amino acids. In DNA, the CDR3 is TGCGCCAGCAGCGGGGGGGGGCGCCCCTTGGAGACCCAGTACTTC. It specifies CASSGGGRPLETQYF.

CDR3 sequence (DNA): TGTGCCAGCAGTTTACCACAGGGAGACTCGTTTGCTAATGAAAAACTGTTTTTT. Translation: CASSLPQGDSFANEKLFF. The chain is built from TRBV27 and TRBJ1-4, with D perhaps matching TRBD1 (6 bases). The CDR3 runs 18 residues. The V end lost 2 bases, the J end lost 3 bases, and 19 bases lay between the germline ends. Germline CDR1 and CDR2: MNHEY and SMNVEV (reference sequence).

In regard to this clone: This same CDR3 is encoded by further DNA sequences in the sample. This sequence joins TRBV5-4 and TRBJ1-4; tentative D call: TRBD1 (6 bases). The CDR3 totals 13 residues. V was cut by 2 bases and J by 7 bases, with 9 bases left in between. CDR1 is SGHNT, CDR2 YYREEE, per germline (reference sequence). The CDR3 DNA follows: TGTGCCAGCAGCTTACAGGGAAGTGAAAAACTGTTTTTT. This translates into CASSLQGSEKLFF.

The chain links TRBV4-1 to TRBJ1-5; D may be TRBD1 (5 bases). Trimming shortened V by 0 bases and J by 2 bases, and 5 bases separated the two germline ends. This CDR3 is built from 14 residues. Germline V CDR1 and CDR2: MGHRA, YSYEKL. CDR3 bases: TGCGCCAGCAGCCAAGACAGGGGCAATCAGCCCCAGCATTTT. It yields the protein CASSQDRGNQPQHF.

The gene calls are TRBV19 and TRBJ1-2; D gene uncertain. The germline CDR1 and CDR2 sequences are LNHDA and SQIVND (reference sequence). V was trimmed by 4 bases and J by 4 bases, leaving 16 bases between them. The length of the CDR3 is 15 residues. The CDR3 spells CASSTSGQIPYGYTF. CDR3 sequence (DNA): TGTGCCAGTAGTACGTCTGGGCAGATCCCCTATGGCTACACCTTC. Looking up the rest from reference TRBV19 and TRBJ1-2 gives the full variable domain: DGGITQSPKYLFRKEGQNVTLSCEQNLNHDAMYWYRQDPGQGLRLIYYSQIVNDFQKGDIAEGYSVSREKKESFPLTVTSAQKNPTAFYLCASSTSGQIPYGYTFGSGTRLTVV.

The chain carries TRBV29-1 and TRBJ2-7, with D perhaps matching TRBD2 (6 bases). Germline CDR1 reads SQVTM; CDR2 reads ANQGSEA. Trimming cost V 4 bases and J 5 bases, with 12 bases left between them. There are 12 residues in the CDR3. The CDR3 is CSVGRDNDEQYF. CDR3 nucleotides: TGCAGCGTTGGGCGGGATAACGACGAGCAGTACTTC.

The chain couples TRBV28 to TRBJ2-1, with D perhaps matching TRBD2 (7 bases). Germline CDR1 reads MDHEN; CDR2 reads SYDVKM. This CDR3 comprises 13 residues. The V end was cut by 4 bases, the J end by 15 bases, with 19 bases between. The CDR3 sequence is CASSSLLPGGSFF. DNA of the CDR3: TGTGCCAGCAGTTCCCTTCTCCCGGGGGGCTCGTTCTTC.

The chain combines TRBV5-4 with TRBJ1-2, with D perhaps TRBD1 (6 bases). This CDR3 region has 15 residues. CDR1 SGHNT and CDR2 YYREEE come from the germline V gene (reference sequence). Deletions cut 4 bases from V and 5 bases from J, with 18 bases between. CDR3 residues: CASSPGGGAPYGYTF. CDR3 coding DNA: TGTGCCAGCAGCCCCGGTGGGGGGGCCCCATATGGCTACACCTTC.